Below, one T cell receptor beta chain is given with its context. These data are taken from a study of cytomegalovirus exposure and HLA in healthy donors. Trimming took off 3 bases at V and 1 base at J, with 6 bases between the two ends. Germline CDR1 and CDR2: LNHDA and SQIVND (reference sequence). The CDR3 is made up of 14 amino acids. PCR employed 60 Vbeta and 13 Jbeta primers. Sequenced by immunoSEQ multiplex PCR; TCRdb stores in-frame clones only, minus some. Among some 150,000 clones listed, about 76% were seen once. The sequenced sample consisted of PBMCs. This chain links TRBV19 with TRBJ2-2; D is unresolved. The clonotype originates from a human donor in good health. This CDR3 is CASSILGNTGELFF. As DNA, the CDR3 is TGTGCCAGTAGTATCCTCGGGAACACCGGGGAGCTGTTTTTT. The full variable domain, with the rest looked up from reference TRBV19 and TRBJ2-2, is DGGITQSPKYLFRKEGQNVTLSCEQNLNHDAMYWYRQDPGQGLRLIYYSQIVNDFQKGDIAEGYSVSREKKESFPLTVTSAQKNPTAFYLCASSILGNTGELFFGEGSRLTVL.